This T cell receptor (beta chain) was obtained from a study of cytomegalovirus exposure and HLA in healthy donors. Here immunoSEQ multiplex PCR was the method, and the copy in TCRdb shows in-frame clones only, minus some. The table includes 200,000 or so clones, roughly 84% detected once. As for this clone: Antigen unknown.

The donors were part of the validation cohort, which consisted of under 150 subjects and was separate from the first cohort of hundreds of subjects. Whole-study findings and limits: Many donors carried some public TCRs, although rarity characterized most TCR sequences.

V lost 3 bases, J lost 7 bases, and 5 bases stayed unmatched. Germline CDR1 is MNHNS and CDR2 is SASEGT. The CDR3 covers 14 residues. Sequencing used PBMCs. The sequence was obtained from a woman aged 18 to 35 in good health and CMV-seropositive. This sequence joins TRBV6-1 and TRBJ1-5, with TRBD1 matching over 8 bases. This chain's CDR3 is CASSDQGAGQPQHF. For the CDR3, the DNA is TGTGCCAGCAGTGATCAGGGGGCCGGGCAGCCCCAGCATTTT.